This T cell receptor (beta chain) was recorded in a study of graft-versus-host responses after intestinal transplantation. Data came from immunoSEQ multiplex PCR; TCRdb stores just in-frame clones and leaves some out. The data contain about 16,000 clones, around 90% of them singletons. V was pared by 1 base and J by 3 bases, with 12 bases between. The germline gives CDR1 MDHEN, CDR2 SYDVKM. The CDR3 is 15 amino acids. The sequenced sample was PBMCs, obtained approximately 110 days after intestinal transplant. The source of this sequence is a human patient who received an intestinal transplant, so some T cells may come from the graft donor. V usage is TRBV28 and J usage is TRBJ1-2; D unclear. Here the CDR3 reads CASSLSRANYYGYTF. CDR3 sequence (DNA): TGTGCCAGCAGTTTATCGCGGGCTAACTACTATGGCTACACCTTC.